Shown below are 20 T cell receptor beta chains from a single sample sequenced in a study of monozygotic twins with inflammatory bowel disease. One entry per CDR3 protein, without DNA, is what TCRdb gives after re-calling the 5' RACE reads. Its table lists about 330,000 distinct CDR3 sequences. The sample taken for sequencing was blood. The receptors were sampled from a human donor with ulcerative colitis or Crohn's disease, or a healthy co-twin of an affected twin (not recorded which).

This rearrangement joins TRBV5-1 to TRBJ2-1; there is no DNA to check the TCRdb D call of TRBD2. Germline assignment: CDR1 SGHRS and CDR2 YFSETQ. This CDR3 has 15 residues. The CDR3 is CASSNGGLTYNEQFF.

This chain links TRBV6-1 with TRBJ2-7; with no DNA, the TCRdb D assignment of TRBD1 cannot be verified. The germline V gene has CDR1 MNHNS and CDR2 SASEGT. CDR3 length: 18 residues. The chain's CDR3 is CASSEYFQGASSPLKQYF.

The chain carries TRBV7-2 and TRBJ2-7. This CDR3 spans 13 amino acids. Germline CDR1 and CDR2: SGHTA and FQGNSA. The CDR3 here is CASSQANNYEQYF.

This chain uses TRBV19 with TRBJ2-2; without DNA, the TCRdb call of TRBD1 cannot be checked. This CDR3 contains 15 residues. The germline CDR1 and CDR2 sequences are LNHDA and SQIVND (reference sequence). The CDR3 loop is CASSHTGGVSGELFF.

The chain combines TRBV19 with TRBJ2-1; as DNA is missing, the TRBD2 call by TCRdb cannot be tested. The CDR3 is made up of 16 amino acids. The germline V gene encodes CDR1 LNHDA and CDR2 SQIVND (reference sequence). The CDR3 loop is CASSISGLAKYNEQFF.

This chain links TRBV28 with TRBJ2-3; the D call from TCRdb, TRBD2, cannot be confirmed without DNA. Germline lookup yields CDR1 MDHEN and CDR2 SYDVKM. The CDR3 sequence is 14 residues long. The CDR3 reads CASSRPPRTDTQYF.

The V and J genes are TRBV5-4 and TRBJ1-1; TCRdb calls TRBD1, which cannot be checked without DNA. CDR3 length: 15 residues. Germline V gene data show CDR1 as SGHNT and CDR2 as YYREEE (reference sequence). CDR3: CASSLGQGSFTEAFF.

This chain joins TRBV28 and TRBJ2-2; TCRdb's assignment of TRBD1 cannot be checked, as there is no DNA. Germline assignment: CDR1 MDHEN and CDR2 SYDVKM. This CDR3 comprises 20 residues. The CDR3 reads CASSSTYRDRRLSFTGELFF.

The V and J genes are TRBV6-2 or TRBV6-3 and TRBJ2-7; absent DNA, TCRdb's TRBD2 call cannot be checked. The CDR3 has 15 amino acids. Germline V lookup: CDR1 MNHEY, CDR2 SVGEGT. CDR3 in amino acids: CASSLTSGPSYEQYF.

The chain employs TRBV24-1 and TRBJ2-5; without DNA, the TCRdb call of TRBD2 cannot be checked. The length of the CDR3 is 15 residues. Looked up from germline, CDR1 is KGHDR and CDR2 is SFDVKD. The CDR3 sequence is CATSDLFGQREAQYF.

The rearrangement links TRBV4-3 to TRBJ2-5; no DNA is available, so the TRBD1 call from TCRdb remains unchecked. Germline CDR1 is LGHNA and CDR2 is YSLEER. The CDR3 covers 17 residues. CDR3 loop: CASSRNEPGQWRETQYF.

The V gene is TRBV20-1, the J gene TRBJ2-7; no DNA is available, so the TRBD2 call from TCRdb remains unchecked. Looked up from germline, CDR1 is DFQATT and CDR2 is SNEGSKA (reference sequence). There are 14 residues in the CDR3. This CDR3 reads CSASRLAVGYEQYF.

The CDR3 reads CARTLAGELAKNIQYF. The V and J genes are TRBV10-1 and TRBJ2-4; as DNA is missing, the TRBD1 call by TCRdb cannot be tested. This CDR3 has 16 amino acids. Looked up from germline, CDR1 is WNHNN and CDR2 is SYGVQD (reference sequence).

CDR3 amino acids: CARSSLDRVLSNEQFF. This chain joins TRBV5-3 and TRBJ2-1; TCRdb designates TRBD1, a call that cannot be tested without DNA. TRBV5-3 belongs to the ORF category, with a function that is uncertain. The CDR3 runs 16 residues.

The chain couples TRBV20-1 to TRBJ2-7; the D call from TCRdb, TRBD1, cannot be confirmed without DNA. Germline CDR1 and CDR2: DFQATT and SNEGSKA (reference sequence). The CDR3 runs 11 residues. The CDR3 sequence: CSGYRGYEQYF.

The chain has TRBV5-1 and TRBJ2-1; TCRdb's D call, TRBD2, is unchecked because there is no DNA. CDR3 size: 20 residues. In germline, CDR1 is SGHRS, CDR2 YFSETQ. CDR3 loop: CASSLKAPAGLAGHYNEQFF.

J is TRBJ1-1 and V is TRBV27. The germline V gene has CDR1 MNHEY and CDR2 SMNVEV (reference sequence). CDR3 length: 11 residues. The CDR3 is CASRRNTEAFF.

The CDR3 here is CASSQESGGNYGYTF. This chain uses TRBV4-1 with TRBJ1-2; absent DNA, TCRdb's TRBD1 call cannot be checked. CDR1 and CDR2 (germline): MGHRA, YSYEKL. The CDR3 extends over 15 amino acids.

The chain links TRBV27 to TRBJ1-6; as DNA is missing, the TRBD1 call by TCRdb cannot be tested. Per germline, CDR1 MNHEY and CDR2 SMNVEV (reference sequence). CDR3 length: 17 amino acids. The CDR3: CASSLRPLAGDVRPLHF.

This chain links TRBV27 with TRBJ1-2. CDR3 length: 14 residues. Germline CDR1 and CDR2: MNHEY and SMNVEV (reference sequence). CDR3 sequence: CASHKRGANYGYTF.